A selection of T cell receptor beta chains follows, all from one sample in a study of cytomegalovirus exposure and HLA in healthy donors. Clones were read by immunoSEQ multiplex PCR, and TCRdb kept only the in-frame ones, dropping some. The sample holds under 150,000 clones, roughly 90% seen once. The specimen sequenced was PBMCs. The receptors here all came from a man aged 18-30 years in good health and CMV-seronegative. CDR3s include the opening cysteine and the closing phenylalanine or tryptophan. The order of the fields is V gene, J gene, CDR3 protein.

TRBV10-2	TRBJ1-2	CASTPDRDGYTF
TRBV11-2	TRBJ1-4	CASSQDRTTNEKLFF
TRBV29-1	TRBJ2-3	CSVRETDTQYF
TRBV7-2	TRBJ2-5	CASSLSGSQETQYF
TRBV11-2	TRBJ1-3	CASSLYGGTIYF
TRBV10-3	TRBJ1-5	CAISERGQISNQPQHF
TRBV5-1	TRBJ2-6	CASSALQGAGAGANVLTF
TRBV30	TRBJ1-2	CAWSDRGLVYGYTF
TRBV18	TRBJ2-1	CASSSRDREGGNEQFF
TRBV6-1	TRBJ1-1	CASKAGFDTEAFF
TRBV10-3	TRBJ2-3	CAITVNSSRLQYF
TRBV19	TRBJ2-3	CASSMFAGGGTDTQYF
TRBV7-9	TRBJ2-1	CASSLVSGQGHNEQFF
TRBV7-9	TRBJ1-5	CASSFAGSNQPQHF
TRBV5-4	TRBJ1-1	CASSQGGRGLGTEAFF
TRBV9	TRBJ1-1	CASSKRGDGSGTEAFF
TRBV5-5	TRBJ1-2	CASSLATGLGERGYTF
TRBV30	TRBJ1-1	CAAWRGNTEAFF
TRBV28	TRBJ1-1	CASSFHNLGQGNTEAFF
TRBV7-8	TRBJ1-2	CASSSYHAGPGDGYTF
TRBV27	TRBJ2-1	CASSFALGRATSEQFF
TRBV18	TRBJ2-5	CASSPQTGYQETQYF
TRBV30	TRBJ1-1	CAWTRGSPEAFF
TRBV21-1	TRBJ2-1	CASSKSTSDREDNEQFF
TRBV9	TRBJ2-1	CASSVLAGGPDEQFF
TRBV13	TRBJ2-7	CASSLYVNSYEQYF
TRBV30	TRBJ2-2	CAWSGDTGELFF
TRBV10-3	TRBJ1-1	CAISEQGEAFF
TRBV5-4	TRBJ2-3	CASSSRLVGADTQYF
TRBV11-2	TRBJ1-2	CASSHPGDNNYGYTF
TRBV25-1	TRBJ2-3	CASSGTSQPTDTQYF
TRBV5-1	TRBJ1-4	CASTLGAHIDEKLFF
TRBV6-1	TRBJ1-1	CASSEGTASNTEAFF
TRBV7-9	TRBJ2-1	CASSRSYRGGLFNEQFF
TRBV2	TRBJ1-6	CASSDNAGKAYNSPLHF
TRBV30	TRBJ2-1	CAWRTQTGFEQFF
TRBV5-6	TRBJ1-2	CASSSSTVGGYGYTF
TRBV7-9	TRBJ2-7	CASSQLRDRVYEQYF
TRBV2	TRBJ1-1	CASSDRGSGLGTEAFF
TRBV18	TRBJ2-1	CASSRQAYNEQFF
TRBV4-2	TRBJ2-5	CASSQEIRTSGWETQYF
TRBV6-5	TRBJ2-5	CASRRLGETQYF
TRBV9	TRBJ2-1	CASSVSSAGGKNEQFF
TRBV5-4	TRBJ2-7	CASSLDSPYEQYF
TRBV10-3	TRBJ1-1	CAIAGEAEAFF